These T cell receptor beta chains were read from a single sample in a study of T cells after yellow fever vaccination. MiXCR, applied by TCRdb to the 5' RACE reads, yields one record per CDR3 protein. This table has about 350,000 distinct CDR3 sequences, about 8.3% appearing once. Material: PBMCs, obtained roughly seven weeks after the first yellow fever vaccination. These receptors all come from a man aged 18 to 29 who received the YFV17D yellow fever vaccine. Each CDR3 is given with its conserved first and last residue. The D gene is left open where the match is weak. The size entry is marked missing in some rows and otherwise reads once, few, many or a size class.

j_call: TRBJ1-1; d_call: NA; v_call: TRBV9; clone_size: few; cdr3_aa: CASSPLPGETPEAFF; cdr3_nt: TGTGCCAGCAGCCCTCTACCCGGGGAAACGCCTGAAGCTTTCTTT
j_call: TRBJ2-3; d_call: NA; v_call: TRBV7-2; clone_size: NA; cdr3_aa: CASRSQGADTQYF; cdr3_nt: TGTGCCAGCAGATCCCAAGGGGCAGATACGCAGTATTTT
j_call: TRBJ2-2; d_call: NA; v_call: TRBV7-3; clone_size: few; cdr3_aa: CASSGRGDAGELFF; cdr3_nt: TGTGCCAGCAGCGGCAGGGGAGACGCCGGGGAGCTGTTTTTT
j_call: TRBJ2-7; d_call: NA; v_call: TRBV6-5; clone_size: NA; cdr3_aa: CATLEGEQYF; cdr3_nt: TGTGCCACGCTGGAGGGCGAGCAGTACTTC
j_call: TRBJ2-2; d_call: NA; v_call: TRBV2; clone_size: NA; cdr3_aa: CASSPPWGKVANTGELFF; cdr3_nt: TGTGCCAGCAGTCCTCCCTGGGGAAAAGTCGCGAACACCGGGGAGCTGTTTTTT
j_call: TRBJ2-5; d_call: TRBD2; v_call: TRBV7-2; clone_size: NA; cdr3_aa: CASSYQRGGRETQYF; cdr3_nt: TGTGCCAGCAGCTACCAGCGGGGGGGCAGGGAGACCCAGTACTTC
j_call: TRBJ2-5; d_call: TRBD2; v_call: TRBV7-2; clone_size: few; cdr3_aa: CASSTGTSVWGETQYF; cdr3_nt: TGTGCCAGCAGCACCGGGACTAGCGTTTGGGGAGAGACCCAGTACTTC
j_call: TRBJ1-6; d_call: NA; v_call: TRBV6-4; clone_size: NA; cdr3_aa: CASSSGYGSPLHF; cdr3_nt: TGTGCCAGCAGTTCAGGGTATGGATCACCCCTCCACTTT
j_call: TRBJ1-1; d_call: TRBD1; v_call: TRBV30; clone_size: NA; cdr3_aa: CALRGQGRMNTEAFF; cdr3_nt: TGTGCCCTCAGGGGACAGGGCCGGATGAACACTGAAGCTTTCTTT
j_call: TRBJ2-5; d_call: NA; v_call: TRBV28; clone_size: few; cdr3_aa: CASSSPRTQYF; cdr3_nt: TGTGCCAGCAGTTCCCCGCGGACCCAGTACTTC
j_call: TRBJ2-4; d_call: NA; v_call: TRBV7-9; clone_size: NA; cdr3_aa: CASSLGGLAKNIQYF; cdr3_nt: TGTGCCAGCAGCTTAGGGGGGCTAGCCAAAAACATTCAGTACTTC
j_call: TRBJ2-3; d_call: NA; v_call: TRBV11-2; clone_size: few; cdr3_aa: CASTPGRGTDTQYF; cdr3_nt: TGTGCCAGTACCCCTGGCCGCGGCACAGATACGCAGTATTTT
j_call: TRBJ1-1; d_call: NA; v_call: TRBV12-3/TRBV12-4; clone_size: many; cdr3_aa: CASRLTGEAFF; cdr3_nt: TGTGCCAGCAGACTTACAGGGGAAGCTTTCTTT
j_call: TRBJ2-2; d_call: TRBD2; v_call: TRBV4-1; clone_size: few; cdr3_aa: CASSQLLGTSGTGELFF; cdr3_nt: TGCGCCAGCAGCCAGCTGCTCGGGACTAGCGGCACCGGGGAGCTGTTTTTT
j_call: TRBJ2-7; d_call: TRBD1; v_call: TRBV6-5; clone_size: NA; cdr3_aa: CASSALDREHF; cdr3_nt: TGTGCCAGCAGTGCCCTGGACAGGGAACACTTC
j_call: TRBJ2-2; d_call: TRBD2; v_call: TRBV4-2; clone_size: few; cdr3_aa: CASSPLAGGNTGELFF; cdr3_nt: TGTGCCAGCAGCCCACTAGCGGGGGGGAACACCGGGGAGCTGTTTTTT
j_call: TRBJ1-4; d_call: TRBD1; v_call: TRBV7-2; clone_size: many; cdr3_aa: CASSPERTGGEKLFF; cdr3_nt: TGTGCCAGCAGTCCAGAGCGGACAGGGGGGGAAAAACTGTTTTTT
j_call: TRBJ1-5; d_call: TRBD1; v_call: TRBV5-1; clone_size: many; cdr3_aa: CASSPGQGGNQPQHF; cdr3_nt: TGCGCCAGCAGCCCTGGACAGGGCGGCAATCAGCCCCAGCATTTT
j_call: TRBJ2-2; d_call: NA; v_call: TRBV28; clone_size: few; cdr3_aa: CASLDLRGSYTGELFF; cdr3_nt: TGTGCCAGCTTAGACCTCCGGGGGTCTTACACCGGGGAGCTGTTTTTT
j_call: TRBJ2-1; d_call: TRBD2; v_call: TRBV7-2; clone_size: NA; cdr3_aa: CASSFGGGRGEQFF; cdr3_nt: TGTGCCAGCAGCTTCGGGGGGGGTAGGGGAGAGCAGTTCTTC
j_call: TRBJ2-7; d_call: TRBD2; v_call: TRBV15; clone_size: NA; cdr3_aa: CATSRGGGASYEQYF; cdr3_nt: TGTGCCACCAGCAGGGGCGGGGGGGCCTCCTACGAGCAGTACTTC
j_call: TRBJ2-3; d_call: NA; v_call: TRBV20-1; clone_size: NA; cdr3_aa: CSASRRREITDTQYF; cdr3_nt: TGCAGTGCTAGTCGGCGCAGGGAAATCACAGATACGCAGTATTTT
j_call: TRBJ2-7; d_call: NA; v_call: TRBV4-3; clone_size: few; cdr3_aa: CASSQEDMSSYEQYF; cdr3_nt: TGCGCCAGCAGCCAGGAGGATATGAGCTCCTACGAGCAGTACTTC
j_call: TRBJ2-7; d_call: TRBD2; v_call: TRBV2; clone_size: NA; cdr3_aa: CASSDTRLAGYEQYF; cdr3_nt: TGTGCCAGCAGTGATACGAGACTAGCGGGCTACGAGCAGTACTTC
j_call: TRBJ1-5; d_call: TRBD1; v_call: TRBV15; clone_size: NA; cdr3_aa: CATSDQGAPNQPQHF; cdr3_nt: TGTGCCACCAGCGATCAGGGGGCACCCAATCAGCCCCAGCATTTT
j_call: TRBJ1-1; d_call: TRBD1; v_call: TRBV20-1; clone_size: few; cdr3_aa: CSARGGQGNEAFF; cdr3_nt: TGCAGTGCTAGAGGGGGACAGGGGAATGAAGCTTTCTTT
j_call: TRBJ2-3; d_call: TRBD2; v_call: TRBV10-3; clone_size: NA; cdr3_aa: CAIRVPSGGGTDTQYF; cdr3_nt: TGTGCCATCAGAGTCCCTAGCGGGGGGGGCACAGATACGCAGTATTTT
j_call: TRBJ2-2; d_call: NA; v_call: TRBV5-4; clone_size: few; cdr3_aa: CADRKDSGGELFF; cdr3_nt: TGCGCTGACAGGAAAGATAGTGGCGGGGAGCTGTTTTTT
j_call: TRBJ2-1; d_call: NA; v_call: TRBV11-2; clone_size: few; cdr3_aa: CASSLVISDYNEQFF; cdr3_nt: TGTGCCAGCAGCTTAGTAATTAGCGACTACAATGAGCAGTTCTTC
j_call: TRBJ1-1; d_call: NA; v_call: TRBV21-1; clone_size: NA; cdr3_aa: CASSKADRAVAEAFF; cdr3_nt: TGTGCCAGCAGCAAAGCGGACAGGGCGGTCGCTGAAGCTTTCTTT
j_call: TRBJ2-1; d_call: NA; v_call: TRBV12-3/TRBV12-4; clone_size: NA; cdr3_aa: CASSFPRGPYNEQFF; cdr3_nt: TGTGCCAGCAGTTTCCCGCGCGGACCCTACAATGAGCAGTTCTTC